The 13 T cell receptor beta chains listed next were all sequenced from one sample in a study of persistence of HIV-infected CD4 T cells. Sequencing used immunoSEQ version 4 in survey mode. The protocol was immunoSEQ multiplex PCR, while the TCRdb copy is restricted to in-frame clones and leaves out a portion. The sample contains about 30,000 clones, roughly four fifths of which appear only once. The stimulus was lysate of CMV-infected fibroblasts, about 10 ug/mL. Sorted nonresponding memory CD4+ T cells were CD40L-negative, CD69-negative, CD45RO-high. The antigens of these receptors remain unknown. Material: CD4+ T cells sorted from PBMCs after approximately 19-hour stimulation, obtained from a patient who received antiretroviral therapy. The receptor source for this set is an adult man with HIV who was CMV-seropositive.

This clone occurred once. The genes are TRBV28 and TRBJ1-5; D perhaps matches TRBD1 (5 bases). V lost 2 bases to trimming and J lost 6 bases, with 11 bases between them. The CDR3 consists of 14 residues. Looked up from germline, CDR1 is MDHEN and CDR2 is SYDVKM. The CDR3 DNA is TGTGCCAGCAGTTTAGCGCAGGGAAGTCAGCCCCAGCATTTT. As protein: CASSLAQGSQPQHF.

The V gene is TRBV7-2, the J gene TRBJ1-3; no clear D gene. Deletions cut 5 bases from V and 2 bases from J, with 19 bases between. This CDR3 region has 17 residues. In germline, CDR1 is SGHTA, CDR2 FQGNSA. In DNA form, the CDR3 reads TGTGCCAGCAGCCGTCTGACACCGGTAGTCCCTGGAAACACCATATATTTT. Its protein is CASSRLTPVVPGNTIYF.

The J gene is TRBJ1-4, the V gene TRBV4-3, with D possibly TRBD1 on 6 matching bases. This CDR3 is 14 amino acids long. Deletions cut 4 bases from V and 7 bases from J, with 13 bases between. Germline CDR1 LGHNA, CDR2 YSLEER. This CDR3 reads CASSRDGGREKLFF. DNA for the CDR3: TGCGCCAGCAGCCGTGACGGGGGGCGTGAAAAACTGTTTTTT.

The chain uses TRBV7-2 and TRBJ1-4; a weak D match, TRBD1 (5 bases). The V gene's germline CDR1 is SGHTA and CDR2 FQGNSA. V gave up 6 bases and J gave up 3 bases, with 8 bases separating them. The CDR3 is made up of 13 amino acids. CDR3 sequence reads: CASSPGPNEKLFF. The DNA for the CDR3 is TGTGCCAGCAGTCCAGGGCCTAATGAAAAACTGTTTTTT. The whole variable domain, filled in from reference TRBV7-2 and TRBJ1-4, reads GAGVSQSPSNKVTEKGKDVELRCDPISGHTALYWYRQSLGQGLEFLIYFQGNSAPDKSGLPSDRFSAERTGGSVSTLTIQRTQQEDSAVYLCASSPGPNEKLFFGSGTQLSVL.

This sequence joins TRBV28 and TRBJ2-4; TRBD1 agrees at 9 bases. J lost 5 bases, V lost 1 base, and 6 bases had no gene match. CDR1 is MDHEN and CDR2 is SYDVKM in the germline V gene. This CDR3 spans 16 amino acids. In nucleotides, the CDR3 is TGTGCCAGCAGTTTATTGGGGACAGGGTGGCAAAACATTCAGTACTTC. It yields the protein CASSLLGTGWQNIQYF. Drawing the rest from reference TRBV28 and TRBJ2-4, the complete variable domain is DVKVTQSSRYLVKRTGEKVFLECVQDMDHENMFWYRQDPGLGLRLIYFSYDVKMKEKGDIPEGYSVSREKKERFSLILESASTNQTSMYLCASSLLGTGWQNIQYFGAGTRLSVL.

The V gene is TRBV6-9, the J gene TRBJ1-5; TRBD1 might be the D (5 bases). CDR3 length equals 17 residues. Germline V gene sequence: CDR1 MNHGY, CDR2 SVAAGI. V was trimmed by 2 bases and J by 3 bases, leaving 17 bases between them. CDR3 sequence reads: CASSYRCHRRYNQPQHF. The CDR3 bases are TGTGCCAGCAGTTATCGATGCCACAGGCGTTACAATCAGCCCCAGCATTTT.

V gene TRBV19 combines with J gene TRBJ1-5; 9 nucleotides match TRBD1. Per the germline V gene, CDR1 is LNHDA and CDR2 is SQIVND (reference sequence). The V gene end was trimmed by 5 bases and the J gene end by 7 bases; junction bases not matched to a gene: 9. The length of the CDR3 is 15 residues. The CDR3 coding sequence is TGTGCCAGTAGTCTCCCGGGACAGGGTATCCAGCCCCAGCATTTT. Protein sequence: CASSLPGQGIQPQHF.

The genes are TRBV7-2 and TRBJ2-5; 10 positions match TRBD2. The CDR3 runs 15 residues. Trimming removed 0 bases from V and 3 bases from J; junction bases left unmatched: 1. Germline assignment: CDR1 SGHTA and CDR2 FQGNSA. CDR3 protein: CASSLASGGKETQYF. The CDR3 DNA sequence: TGTGCCAGCAGCTTAGCTAGCGGGGGGAAAGAGACCCAGTACTTC.

V usage is TRBV2 and J usage is TRBJ1-3, with D perhaps TRBD1 (6 bases). V was shortened by 2 bases and J by 3 bases, with 11 bases between the two germline ends. This CDR3 spans 15 amino acids. Germline CDR1 reads SNHLY; CDR2 reads FYNNEI. The CDR3 nucleotides are TGTGCCAGCAGTGAATCAGGGGTTGGTGGAAACACCATATATTTT. As protein: CASSESGVGGNTIYF. The entire variable domain, with the rest obtained from reference TRBV2 and TRBJ1-3, is as follows: EPEVTQTPSHQVTQMGQEVILRCVPISNHLYFYWYRQILGQKVEFLVSFYNNEISEKSEIFDDQFSVERPDGSNFTLKIRSTKLEDSAMYFCASSESGVGGNTIYFGEGSWLTVV.

V gene TRBV27 combines with J gene TRBJ2-1, with TRBD2 identical over 10 bases. The CDR3 sequence is 18 residues long. Germline V gives CDR1 MNHEY, CDR2 SMNVEV (reference sequence). The J segment lost 4 bases and the V segment lost 0 bases, leaving 9 bases of the junction unmatched. CDR3 sequence: CASSLSRASGGPYNEQFF. DNA of the CDR3: TGTGCCAGCAGTTTATCGCGGGCTAGCGGGGGCCCGTACAATGAGCAGTTCTTC.

The chain carries TRBV9 and TRBJ2-7, with 9 bases lining up with TRBD2. Germline loops: CDR1 SGDLS, CDR2 YYNGEE. CDR3 length equals 16 residues. Germline trimming cut 0 bases from V and 0 bases from J; bases unmatched to any gene: 4. CDR3 in amino acids: CASSVASGTGSYEQYF. DNA for the CDR3: TGTGCCAGCAGCGTAGCTAGCGGGACGGGCTCCTACGAGCAGTACTTC.

Only one count was recorded for this clone. V and J are TRBV11-1 and TRBJ2-3, with D unclear. CDR1 is SGHAT, CDR2 FQDESV, per germline (reference sequence). This CDR3 contains 12 residues. V was pared by 6 bases and J by 10 bases, with 14 bases between. This chain's CDR3 is CASSSRPVPQYF. The CDR3 nucleotides are TGTGCCAGCAGTTCACGACCCGTCCCGCAGTATTTT.

By proportion, this clone is medium-sized (0.01 to 0.1%). The gene calls are TRBV20-1 and TRBJ1-2; D gene ambiguous. V was cut by 2 bases and J by 8 bases, with 6 bases left in between. Germline-derived CDR1 and CDR2 are DFQATT and SNEGSKA (reference sequence). The CDR3 is 10 amino acids. CDR3 coding DNA: TGCAGTGCTAGATTTGAAGGCTACACCTTC. Amino acid sequence: CSARFEGYTF.